This entry features one T cell receptor beta chain sequence. This clonotype appeared a few times. The specificity of this receptor is unknown. It has no much larger one-base neighbor in the sample; base qualities were not kept. This specimen comes from a study of breast tumors, draining lymph nodes, adjacent tissues (TCRdb year 2016). For context, the study as a whole: The study compared TCR beta repertoires across tumor, adjacent nontumor tissue and axillary lymph nodes from breast cancer patients. The study aimed to assess the relationships and possible T-cell exchange between tumor, surrounding tissue and draining lymph node repertoires in human breast cancer. Overall study outcomes, separate from this receptor: Rather than being directly demonstrated, the conclusion that tumor T cells originate in lymph nodes was presented as consistent with a hypothesis. T-cell repertoire diversity in tumors was found to be lower than in lymph nodes but higher than in nontumor tissue, and preferential V and J gene usage was observed. A scenario in which most tumor T cells derive from the lymph node and then expand within tumor tissue was judged to be consistent with the data. The similarity between tumor and nontumor tissue repertoires was significantly greater in luminal-like breast cancer than in basal-like breast cancer.

Sequencing used an Illumina HiSeq 2000. Multiplex PCR amplification was used to build the TCR beta chain libraries. The amplified TCR beta chain products were analyzed by high-throughput sequencing. TCRdb itself trimmed the public reads at Q25 with fastp, ran MiXCR and retained productive beta chains. Each CDR3 protein appears once, grouped with its most common genes and DNA. The sample yields 20,000 to 25,000 distinct CDR3 sequences; roughly 41% were counted once. Around a quarter of the sample belongs to the ten largest clones. Its CDR3 holds 17 amino acids, cysteine through phenylalanine. Only CDR3 DNA remains: 51 bases, in frame from the first base. The junction shows trimming of 7 bases on V and 0 bases on J, and the gene matches do not reach 13 bases of it. Looking up the germline V gene (reference sequence) yields CDR1 LGHDT and CDR2 YNNKEL.

Sequenced input: breast tumor tissue. This receptor chain uses TRBV3-1 and TRBJ2-5; 8 central bases correspond to TRBD1. This sequence was found in a female donor with breast cancer. Some clones in this sample may be carry-over from other donors' samples. In nucleotides, the sequence is TGTGCCAGCAACGGCAGGGGGCCCCCCCTGAACCAAGAGACCCAGTACTTC. Its protein is CASNGRGPPLNQETQYF.